This T cell receptor (beta chain) was retrieved from a study of T cell changes during pregnancy in multiple sclerosis. The protocol was immunoSEQ multiplex PCR, while the TCRdb copy is restricted to in-frame clones and leaves out a portion. There are some 37,000 clones in the sample; 75% to 90% occur only once, and about 11% lies in the top ten. Here the sequenced sample was CD8+ T cells from peripheral blood mononuclear cells, taken in the third trimester of pregnancy. This clonotype was obtained from a female donor with multiple sclerosis, enrolled in a pregnancy study.

The CDR3 here is CASSLSPGSTEAFF. The DNA of the CDR3 is TGTGCCAGCAGCTTAAGCCCTGGGAGCACTGAAGCTTTCTTT. The V and J genes are TRBV5-4 and TRBJ1-1; no reliable D call. V shed 2 bases and J shed 4 bases, with 12 bases lying between them. The CDR3 loop spans 14 amino acids. The germline gives CDR1 SGHNT, CDR2 YYREEE (reference sequence).